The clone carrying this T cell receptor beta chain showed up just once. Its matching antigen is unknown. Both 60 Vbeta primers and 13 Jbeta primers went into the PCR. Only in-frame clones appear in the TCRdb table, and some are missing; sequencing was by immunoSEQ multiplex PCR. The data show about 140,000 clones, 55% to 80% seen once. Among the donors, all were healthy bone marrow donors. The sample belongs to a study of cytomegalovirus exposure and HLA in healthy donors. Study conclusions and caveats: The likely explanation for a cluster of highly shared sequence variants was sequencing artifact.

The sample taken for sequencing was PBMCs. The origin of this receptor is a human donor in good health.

CDR3 protein: CASSNSGTDTQYF. Here the CDR3 DNA reads TGTGCCAGCAGCAATAGCGGGACTGATACGCAGTATTTT. The chain combines TRBV11-3 with TRBJ2-3, with 8 bases that match TRBD2. This CDR3 has 13 residues. V gave up 5 bases and J gave up 6 bases; unmatched junction bases: 4. The germline V gene has CDR1 SGHNT and CDR2 YENEEA.